These 23 T cell receptor beta chains came from one sample sequenced in a study of CD8 T cells in Susac syndrome. Random hexamers primed reverse transcription of about 0.45 to 1 ug RNA. MiXCR, applied by TCRdb to the immunoSEQ multiplex PCR reads, yields one record per CDR3 protein. This sample has tens of thousands of distinct CDR3 sequences; approximately 93% occur once, and the top ten carry more than 0.45%. The source material was CD8+ T cells from PBMCs. The origin of the receptors is a human donor in good health.

The V and J genes are TRBV20-1 and TRBJ2-2, with D perhaps matching TRBD1 or TRBD2 (5 bases each). Trimming took off 2 bases at V and 1 base at J, with 17 bases between the two ends. CDR3 length: 17 amino acids. Germline V gene data show CDR1 as DFQATT and CDR2 as SNEGSKA (reference sequence). This chain's CDR3 is CSARIIRGEKNTGELFF. The CDR3 DNA follows: TGCAGTGCTAGAATCATAAGGGGAGAGAAGAACACCGGGGAGCTGTTTTTT.

This clonotype was observed a few times. This chain links TRBV5-1 with TRBJ2-7; D is tentatively TRBD1 or TRBD2 (5 bases each). The CDR3 has 15 residues. The V end was cut by 0 bases, the J end by 2 bases, with 12 bases between. Germline V gene lookup returns CDR1 SGHRS and CDR2 YFSETQ. The CDR3 sequence: CASSLAGTNAYEQYF. The CDR3 DNA sequence: TGCGCCAGCAGCTTGGCCGGGACCAACGCCTACGAGCAGTACTTC.

This rearrangement joins TRBV7-8 to TRBJ2-7, with TRBD2 as a possible D gene (5 bases). The CDR3 is 13 residues long. The V and J ends lost 5 bases and 6 bases respectively, with 14 bases between them. Germline V gene lookup returns CDR1 SGHVS and CDR2 FQNEAQ. CDR3: CASSLGNAGEQYF. The CDR3 nucleotides read TGTGCCAGCAGCCTCGGGAACGCGGGCGAGCAGTACTTC.

The gene calls are TRBV19 and TRBJ1-2; D is unresolved. V was trimmed by 6 bases and J by 0 bases, leaving 17 bases between them. CDR1 is LNHDA and CDR2 is SQIVND in the germline V gene (reference sequence). The CDR3 spans 16 residues. CDR3 residues: CASSSRHHHTNYGYTF. The CDR3 DNA reads TGTGCCAGTAGCTCCAGACACCACCACACTAACTATGGCTACACCTTC.

The chain carries TRBV7-9 and TRBJ2-1, with D unclear. The CDR3 covers 13 residues. Germline V gene sequence: CDR1 SEHNR, CDR2 FQNEAQ (reference sequence). Trimming left V 4 bases short and J 4 bases short, with 8 bases between. The DNA for the CDR3 is TGTGCCAGCAGCTCGACTTATTACAATGAGCAGTTCTTC. It translates to CASSSTYYNEQFF.

The chain links TRBV29-1 to TRBJ2-2; the D gene is possibly TRBD1 (6 bases). In germline, CDR1 is SQVTM, CDR2 ANQGSEA. The CDR3 loop spans 16 amino acids. V was clipped by 3 bases and J by 1 base, with 15 bases between them. CDR3 region: CSVEPAGAKNTGELFF. The DNA of the CDR3 is TGCAGCGTTGAGCCGGCAGGGGCTAAGAACACCGGGGAGCTGTTTTTT.

The gene calls are TRBV4-2 and TRBJ2-7; 8 positions agree with TRBD2. The length of the CDR3 is 16 residues. V lost 0 bases, J lost 4 bases, and 8 bases stayed unmatched. Germline V gene lookup returns CDR1 LGHNA and CDR2 YNFKEQ. The CDR3 DNA reads TGTGCCAGCAGCCAAGAGGGTCTGACTAGCGAGTACGAGCAGTACTTC. It is translated as CASSQEGLTSEYEQYF.

Written as DNA, the CDR3 is TGTGCCAGCAGCGGCCGGGACAGGGAGCAAGCTTTCTTT. This encodes CASSGRDREQAFF. The rearrangement links TRBV7-9 to TRBJ1-1, with 9 bases that match TRBD1. The CDR3 has 13 residues. CDR1 is SEHNR, CDR2 FQNEAQ, per germline (reference sequence). With 5 bases clipped from V and 9 bases from J, the junction kept 7 bases outside the gene matches.

This sequence joins TRBV7-8 and TRBJ2-7, with D maybe TRBD1 (5 bases). V lost 1 base and J 3 bases, leaving 7 bases between the germline ends. This CDR3 has 13 amino acids. Germline V gene lookup returns CDR1 SGHVS and CDR2 FQNEAQ. CDR3 amino acids: CASSLGQYYEQYF. CDR3 bases: TGTGCCAGCAGCTTAGGACAGTACTACGAGCAGTACTTC.

The chain recombines TRBV24-1 with TRBJ2-4; 10 bases are shared with TRBD1. The V gene's germline CDR1 is KGHDR and CDR2 SFDVKD. The CDR3 sequence is 14 residues long. The ends lost 2 bases at V and 7 bases at J; junction bases unmatched: 1. The CDR3 protein is CATSDWTGGNIQYF. The CDR3 DNA reads TGTGCCACCAGTGATTGGACAGGGGGGAACATTCAGTACTTC.

The chain links TRBV20-1 to TRBJ2-7; no reliable D call. The CDR3 consists of 13 residues. Germline CDR1 reads DFQATT; CDR2 reads SNEGSKA (reference sequence). Trimming took 7 bases from V and 0 from J, leaving 13 bases between them. The CDR3 loop reads CSGEARYSYEQYF. The CDR3 coding sequence is TGCAGTGGCGAGGCGAGGTACTCCTACGAGCAGTACTTC.

The chain has TRBV7-9 and TRBJ1-1; D ambiguous. Germline assignment: CDR1 SEHNR and CDR2 FQNEAQ (reference sequence). The CDR3 consists of 15 residues. Trimming took off 5 bases at V and 2 bases at J, with 15 bases between the two ends. The CDR3 DNA sequence: TGTGCCAGCAGCCACTTCCAGAAGGAAAACACTGAAGCTTTCTTT. Its translation: CASSHFQKENTEAFF.

V gene TRBV15 combines with J gene TRBJ2-3; the D gene could be TRBD1 or TRBD2 (6 bases each). The CDR3 totals 17 residues. Germline V gives CDR1 LNHNV, CDR2 YYDKDF (reference sequence). V was pared by 0 bases and J by 5 bases, with 18 bases between. Here the CDR3 reads CATSREVAGIGGDTQYF. The CDR3 DNA follows: TGTGCCACCAGCAGAGAAGTTGCGGGAATAGGGGGAGATACGCAGTATTTT.

The chain uses TRBV13 and TRBJ2-7; 7 nucleotides match TRBD1. The CDR3 covers 15 residues. The germline V gene encodes CDR1 PRHDT and CDR2 FYEKMQ (reference sequence). V lost 4 bases to trimming and J lost 2 bases; unmatched junction nucleotides: 8. The DNA of the CDR3 is TGTGCCAGCAGCTCCCCGGGGCAGGGGGCCTACGAGCAGTACTTC. Protein product: CASSSPGQGAYEQYF.

V is TRBV7-9 and J is TRBJ2-2, with D perhaps given as TRBD1 or TRBD2 (5 bases each). CDR1 is SEHNR and CDR2 is FQNEAQ in the germline V gene (reference sequence). The CDR3 is 16 amino acids. V dropped 4 bases and J dropped 5 bases, with 17 bases sitting between them. CDR3: CASSSGAWRTTGELFF. CDR3 sequence (DNA): TGTGCCAGCAGCTCCGGGGCGTGGAGAACTACCGGGGAGCTGTTTTTT.

This chain links TRBV5-1 with TRBJ1-1; D uncertain. This CDR3 has 13 residues. V was trimmed by 4 bases and J by 1 base, leaving 8 bases between them. Germline lookup yields CDR1 SGHRS and CDR2 YFSETQ. The chain's CDR3 is CASSPWGNTEAFF. In DNA form, the CDR3 reads TGCGCCAGCAGCCCGTGGGGGAACACTGAAGCTTTCTTT. The full variable domain, with the rest looked up from reference TRBV5-1 and TRBJ1-1, is KAGVTQTPRYLIKTRGQQVTLSCSPISGHRSVSWYQQTPGQGLQFLFEYFSETQRNKGNFPGRFSGRQFSNSRSEMNVSTLELGDSALYLCASSPWGNTEAFFGQGTRLTVV.

This clonotype was observed a handful of times. The chain is built from TRBV4-1 and TRBJ2-7; possibly TRBD1 for D (6 bases). The V end lost 3 bases, the J end lost 0 bases, and 12 bases lay between the germline ends. The CDR3 length is 15 residues. From germline, CDR1 is MGHRA and CDR2 YSYEKL. In nucleotides, the CDR3 is TGCGCCAGCAGCCACACAGGGATTAGCTCCTACGAGCAGTACTTC. Protein: CASSHTGISSYEQYF.

The genes are TRBV3-1 and TRBJ2-5; 15 bases agree with TRBD2. Per germline, CDR1 LGHDT and CDR2 YNNKEL (reference sequence). V was clipped by 1 base and J by 5 bases; unmatched bases: 2. This CDR3 spans 16 amino acids. CDR3 in amino acids: CASSQVGLAGGETQYF. The CDR3 bases are TGTGCCAGCAGCCAAGTTGGACTAGCGGGAGGGGAGACCCAGTACTTC.

In this sample, this clonotype turned up a few times. V is TRBV7-9 and J is TRBJ1-5; 7 bases map to TRBD1. The V gene's germline CDR1 is SEHNR and CDR2 FQNEAQ (reference sequence). J was trimmed by 1 base and V by 3 bases; bases with no gene match: 0. The CDR3 spans 14 residues. CDR3 in amino acids: CASSLGQSNQPQHF. The CDR3 DNA is TGTGCCAGCAGCTTGGGACAGAGCAATCAGCCCCAGCATTTT.

The rearrangement joins TRBV2 to TRBJ1-2; a weak D match, TRBD1 (5 bases). V gave up 10 bases and J gave up 9 bases, with 12 bases separating them. CDR1 and CDR2 (germline): SNHLY, FYNNEI. CDR3 size: 10 residues. The CDR3 sequence: CAIPGASYTF. Written as DNA, the CDR3 is TGTGCCATCCCCGGGGCTAGCTACACCTTC.

The chain has TRBV4-1 and TRBJ2-1; D perhaps matches TRBD1 (8 bases). Germline V gene data show CDR1 as MGHRA and CDR2 as YSYEKL. Trimming removed 7 bases from V and 8 bases from J, with 15 bases in between. The CDR3 totals 13 residues. The CDR3 loop reads CASNRGGDHEQFF. The CDR3 coding sequence is TGCGCCAGCAACAGGGGGGGTGACCATGAGCAGTTCTTC.

This sequence joins TRBV3-1 and TRBJ1-1; D unresolved. V lost 4 bases and J lost 0, with 3 bases in between. Germline loops: CDR1 LGHDT, CDR2 YNNKEL (reference sequence). The CDR3 is made up of 12 amino acids. The CDR3, as DNA: TGTGCCAGCAGCCGGCTGAACACTGAAGCTTTCTTT. The encoded protein is CASSRLNTEAFF.

V gene TRBV29-1 combines with J gene TRBJ2-6; possible D gene TRBD2, 5 bases. This CDR3 region has 16 residues. V was pared by 4 bases and J by 2 bases, with 15 bases between. Germline assignment: CDR1 SQVTM and CDR2 ANQGSEA. The CDR3 protein is CSVGLDSKTGANVLTF. The CDR3 nucleotides are TGCAGCGTTGGTCTGGACTCAAAGACTGGGGCCAACGTCCTGACTTTC.